The table lists the clone carrying this T cell receptor (beta chain) with a few counts. Its antigen is undetermined. No ophthalmopathy progression within 18 months constituted stable Graves' hyperthyroidism. Roughly 10 ml of fresh peripheral blood supplied the PBMCs. The sample originates from a study of T cells in Graves' hyperthyroidism and ophthalmopathy. Study findings and constraints: Ophthalmopathy onset followed model prediction by a median roughly 6 months.

Germline CDR1 is SGHRS and CDR2 is YFSETQ. The V and J ends lost 1 base and 0 bases respectively, with 7 bases between them. This CDR3 spans 15 amino acids. Amplified regions were TCR beta CDR3 sequences from RNA transcripts. HTBI primers drove first-round RT-PCR of the TCR CDR3. One entry per CDR3 protein results from TCRdb running MiXCR on the multiplex PCR reads. This sample has roughly 330,000 distinct CDR3 sequences, with approximately 16% found just once. The sample comprised blood. The V gene is TRBV5-1, the J gene TRBJ2-2; D gene uncertain. This TCR was sampled from a man aged 30 to 45 with Graves' hyperthyroidism. The CDR3 nucleotides are TGCGCCAGCAGCTTGCTGACCGCGAACACCGGGGAGCTGTTTTTT. Protein product: CASSLLTANTGELFF.